This T cell receptor beta chain was profiled in a study of cytomegalovirus exposure and HLA in healthy donors. CDR1 is SEHNR and CDR2 is FQNEAQ in the germline V gene (reference sequence). The CDR3 has 17 amino acids. Remarks on this clone: Its antigen is still unknown. The junction does not match germline at one end; this may be a read error.

Study-wide findings and caveats: A later analysis, which compared TCR beta chains of equal frequency, found the HLA-associated ones more clonally expanded.

The PCR made use of 60 Vbeta and 13 Jbeta primers. Assay: immunoSEQ multiplex PCR; the TCRdb copy retains only in-frame clones and omits some. The repertoire holds approximately 130,000 clones, around four fifths seen once, with around 8.1% in the top ten. The chain couples TRBV7-9 to TRBJ2-3; maybe TRBD1 (5 bases). The TCR comes from a woman aged 50 to 60 in good health and CMV-seropositive. The source material was PBMCs. The CDR3 region has the DNA TGTTCCAGCAGCTACTACTTAAGGGGTTGGGGCACAGATACGCAGTATTTT. This gives the protein CSSSYYLRGWGTDTQYF.